Shown below are 17 T cell receptor beta chains from a single sample sequenced in a study of blood T cell repertoires in COVID-19. TCRdb's table, derived via immunoSEQ multiplex PCR, lists solely in-frame clones and lacks some. The profile covers 45,000 to 65,000 clones, with 90% to 95% appearing a single time and more than 9.5% taken by the ten largest. Specimen: peripheral blood. All receptors come from a woman of 80 years or more with acute or convalescent COVID-19.

This clone appeared once. V is TRBV28 and J is TRBJ2-1; 9 bases align to TRBD2. Trimming took 2 bases from V and 4 from J; bases not matched to a gene: 9. The CDR3 runs 17 residues. CDR1 MDHEN and CDR2 SYDVKM come from the germline V gene. The CDR3 protein is CASSLRLAGGWYNEQFF. For the CDR3, the DNA is TGTGCCAGCAGTTTACGTCTGGCGGGGGGGTGGTACAATGAGCAGTTCTTC.

The rearrangement links TRBV7-2 to TRBJ1-5; TRBD1 might be the D (6 bases). Germline CDR1 and CDR2: SGHTA and FQGNSA. Trimming pared 5 bases from V and 6 bases from J, leaving 14 bases between. CDR3 length: 14 residues. CDR3 in DNA: TGTGCCAGCAGCCGCGGGGGCTCCGGTCAGCCCCAGCATTTT. Translation: CASSRGGSGQPQHF.

The chain couples TRBV10-3 to TRBJ2-1, with a possible D match to TRBD1 (7 bases). Germline values: CDR1 ENHRY, CDR2 SYGVKD. The V end was cut by 10 bases, the J end by 2 bases, with 18 bases between. The CDR3 is 15 residues long. In DNA, the CDR3 is TGTGCCACCACGCCCGGAGGGGGCGCCTACAATGAGCAGTTCTTC. Encoded protein: CATTPGGGAYNEQFF.

V usage is TRBV5-8 and J usage is TRBJ2-3; D is ambiguous. Trimming took off 6 bases at V and 5 bases at J, with 7 bases between the two ends. The CDR3 consists of 11 residues. Germline V gene data show CDR1 as SGHTS and CDR2 as YDEGEE. CDR3 region: CASTRVDTQYF. DNA for the CDR3: TGTGCCAGCACTCGGGTAGATACGCAGTATTTT.

The V gene is TRBV3-1 (or the pseudogene TRBV3-2), the J gene TRBJ2-7; 7 bases are shared with TRBD2. Germline loops: CDR1 LGHDT, CDR2 YNNKEL (reference sequence). The CDR3 has 15 amino acids. After removal of 4 bases from V and 6 bases from J, the junction contained 12 bases not matched to a gene. CDR3 nucleotide sequence: TGTGCCAGCAGCCGGAGCGGGACTCGTTCGGGCGAGCAGTACTTC. Encoded protein: CASSRSGTRSGEQYF.

V and J are TRBV4-1 and TRBJ1-6; 7 positions agree with TRBD1. The germline CDR1 and CDR2 sequences are MGHRA and YSYEKL. V lost 2 bases, J lost 7 bases, and 8 bases stayed unmatched. The CDR3 contains 16 residues. CDR3 sequence (DNA): TGCGCCAGCAGCCAATGGGATACAGGGGCGAATTCACCCCTCCACTTT. Its translation: CASSQWDTGANSPLHF.

This sequence joins TRBV4-2 and TRBJ1-2; tentative D call: TRBD1 (5 bases). Trimming took 0 bases from V and 0 from J, leaving 11 bases between them. Germline V lookup: CDR1 LGHNA, CDR2 YNFKEQ. The CDR3 has 16 amino acids. CDR3 sequence (DNA): TGTGCCAGCAGCCAAGATGGAGGGGCAACTAACTATGGCTACACCTTC. It specifies CASSQDGGATNYGYTF.

The chain couples TRBV5-1 to TRBJ2-2; 13 nucleotides match TRBD2. The CDR3 runs 16 residues. CDR1 is SGHRS and CDR2 is YFSETQ in the germline V gene. Trimming removed 4 bases from V and 4 bases from J; junction bases left unmatched: 4. CDR3 residues: CASSPGTSGTTGELFF. The CDR3, as DNA: TGCGCCAGCAGCCCCGGGACTAGCGGGACCACCGGGGAGCTGTTTTTT.

The V gene is TRBV7-3, the J gene TRBJ2-7; possible D gene TRBD1, 7 bases. The CDR3 is 16 amino acids. V gave up 5 bases and J gave up 0 bases, with 17 bases separating them. Germline CDR1 is SGHTA and CDR2 is FQGTGA. The CDR3 DNA reads as TGTGCCAGCAGCCCCCAAGGGGGCGGGGCCTCCTACGAGCAGTACTTC. It specifies CASSPQGGGASYEQYF. Full variable domain (rest looked up from reference TRBV7-3 and TRBJ2-7): GAGVSQTPSNKVTEKGKYVELRCDPISGHTALYWYRQSLGQGPEFLIYFQGTGAADDSGLPNDRFFAVRPEGSVSTLKIQRTERGDSAVYLCASSPQGGGASYEQYFGPGTRLTVT.

This clone occurred once. The J gene is TRBJ1-2, the V gene TRBV14; 7 nucleotides agree with TRBD1. Per germline, CDR1 SGHDN and CDR2 FVKESK. V lost 0 bases and J lost 5; bases outside the gene matches: 6. This CDR3 has 15 residues. The CDR3 is CASSQDGTAWYGYTF. The CDR3, as DNA: TGTGCCAGCAGCCAAGATGGGACAGCCTGGTATGGCTACACCTTC. The full variable domain, in which reference TRBV14 and TRBJ1-2 provide the parts outside the CDR3, is EAGVTQFPSHSVIEKGQTVTLRCDPISGHDNLYWYRRVMGKEIKFLLHFVKESKQDESGMPNNRFLAERTGGTYSTLKVQPAELEDSGVYFCASSQDGTAWYGYTFGSGTRLTVV.

The chain is built from TRBV30 and TRBJ1-1; no reliable D call. The CDR3 length is 12 residues. Germline values: CDR1 GTSNPN, CDR2 SVGIG (reference sequence). Trimming shortened V by 1 base and J by 1 base, and 4 bases separated the two germline ends. The CDR3 DNA reads TGTGCCTGGAGTGCGGGGAACACTGAAGCTTTCTTT. Amino acids: CAWSAGNTEAFF. Drawing the rest from reference TRBV30 and TRBJ1-1, the complete variable domain is SQTIHQWPATLVQPVGSPLSLECTVEGTSNPNLYWYRQAAGRGLQLLFYSVGIGQISSEVPQNLSASRPQDRQFILSSKKLLLSDSGFYLCAWSAGNTEAFFGQGTRLTVV.

This clone was seen just once. The V gene is TRBV4-1, the J gene TRBJ1-3; D ambiguous. With 1 base removed from V and 0 bases from J, the gap between germline ends came to 16 bases. The germline V gene encodes CDR1 MGHRA and CDR2 YSYEKL. CDR3 length: 18 amino acids. The DNA for the CDR3 is TGCGCCAGCAGCCAAGGACTGCTCAGAAAAAGCTCTGGAAACACCATATATTTT. Residues: CASSQGLLRKSSGNTIYF.

As DNA, the CDR3 is TGCAGCGTTGAGTGGGCCCAGGGACGGGGGGAGACCCAGTACTTC. Its protein product is CSVEWAQGRGETQYF. The V call is TRBV29-1, the J call TRBJ2-5; D is possibly TRBD2 (6 bases). V gave up 3 bases and J gave up 5 bases, with 19 bases separating them. Germline loops: CDR1 SQVTM, CDR2 ANQGSEA. The CDR3 extends over 15 amino acids.

This clone was detected once. The chain recombines TRBV6-5 with TRBJ2-7; D is ambiguous. Per germline, CDR1 MNHEY and CDR2 SVGAGI. Trimming left V 0 bases short and J 1 base short, with 10 bases between. This CDR3 has 15 residues. CDR3 loop: CASSYSTLGSYEQYF. The CDR3 DNA follows: TGTGCCAGCAGTTACTCGACATTGGGTTCCTACGAGCAGTACTTC.

The CDR3 DNA reads as TGTGCCAGCAGCCCGGGGGACAGGGTGGGATATGGCTACACCTTC. Translation gives CASSPGDRVGYGYTF. The chain links TRBV7-9 to TRBJ1-2, with 9 positions matching TRBD1. The V gene's germline CDR1 is SEHNR and CDR2 FQNEAQ (reference sequence). V lost 5 bases to trimming and J lost 5 bases; unmatched junction nucleotides: 9. There are 15 residues in the CDR3.

The V call is TRBV2, the J call TRBJ1-2; 7 bases align to TRBD1. The CDR3 loop spans 14 amino acids. Germline trimming cut 7 bases from V and 3 bases from J; bases unmatched to any gene: 8. The germline V gene has CDR1 SNHLY and CDR2 FYNNEI. The CDR3 protein is CASKGATADYGYTF. CDR3 DNA sequence: TGTGCCAGCAAGGGGGCCACGGCAGACTATGGCTACACCTTC.

The rearrangement uses TRBV7-2 and TRBJ1-2, with no clear D. The ends were cut back, 1 base at V and 0 bases at J, with 12 bases in the middle. This CDR3 is built from 16 residues. CDR1 is SGHTA, CDR2 FQGNSA, per germline. This CDR3 is CASSLDRTSANYGYTF. CDR3 DNA: TGTGCCAGCAGCTTAGACAGAACCTCAGCTAACTATGGCTACACCTTC.